These 20 T cell receptor beta chains share one sample of origin, sequenced in a study of OX40 agonist ivuxolimab in advanced cancers. TCRdb's table, derived via immunoSEQ multiplex PCR, lists solely in-frame clones and lacks some. The sample contains approximately 110,000 clones, 92% of which appear only once. The sequencing used CD4+ or CD8+ T cells sorted from blood, collected in a trial of the OX40 agonist ivuxolimab. These receptor sequences come from an adult with an advanced solid tumor such as melanoma, head and neck, liver or kidney cancer.

This clone was found once. The genes are TRBV27 and TRBJ1-1; D not certain. Per the germline V gene, CDR1 is MNHEY and CDR2 is SMNVEV (reference sequence). Trimming removed 6 bases from V and 1 base from J, with 9 bases in between. This CDR3 is built from 13 residues. In DNA, the CDR3 is TGTGCCAGCAGCCCCTCGTCGAACACTGAAGCTTTCTTT. This sequence encodes CASSPSSNTEAFF.

This clone was observed a few times. V and J are TRBV28 and TRBJ2-6; the D is unclear. V gave up 2 bases and J gave up 0 bases, with 2 bases separating them. The CDR3 is 14 residues long. Germline CDR1 is MDHEN and CDR2 is SYDVKM. The CDR3 loop is CASSLHSGANVLTF. The CDR3 coding sequence is TGTGCCAGCAGTTTACACTCTGGGGCCAACGTCCTGACTTTC.

The V gene is TRBV7-9, the J gene TRBJ2-5; D gene ambiguous. Germline V gene sequence: CDR1 SEHNR, CDR2 FQNEAQ (reference sequence). V was shortened by 0 bases and J by 7 bases, with 6 bases between the two germline ends. The CDR3 consists of 12 residues. The CDR3 sequence: CASSLAEGTQYF. The DNA for the CDR3 is TGTGCCAGCAGCTTAGCGGAAGGGACCCAGTACTTC. Filled out from reference TRBV7-9 and TRBJ2-5, the complete variable domain reads DTGVSQNPRHKITKRGQNVTFRCDPISEHNRLYWYRQTLGQGPEFLTYFQNEAQLEKSRLLSDRFSAERPKGSFSTLEIQRTEQGDSAMYLCASSLAEGTQYFGPGTRLLVL.

The J gene is TRBJ2-2, the V gene TRBV6-5, with 7 bases that match TRBD1. The CDR3 extends over 13 amino acids. V trimming: 6 bases; J trimming: 6 bases; junction bases outside the gene matches: 4. Germline assignment: CDR1 MNHEY and CDR2 SVGAGI. The CDR3 bases are TGTGCCAGCAGACAGGGGATAGCCGGGGAGCTGTTTTTT. Translating gives CASRQGIAGELFF.

The chain recombines TRBV18 with TRBJ1-5, with D perhaps matching TRBD1 (5 bases). Germline V gene data show CDR1 as KGHSH and CDR2 as LQKENI. Between the trimmed V and J ends, which lost 6 bases and 5 bases, there was a span of 23 bases. The CDR3 contains 17 residues. CDR3 coding DNA: TGTGCCAGCTCTCGGGTCCCCACAGGAAACAAGTATCAGCCCCAGCATTTT. Protein: CASSRVPTGNKYQPQHF.

The CDR3 sequence is CASSFRGTANSPLHF. CDR3 in DNA: TGTGCCAGCAGCTTCCGCGGGACGGCTAATTCACCCCTCCACTTT. V usage is TRBV11-1 and J usage is TRBJ1-6; a weak D match, TRBD1 (5 bases). The germline V gene encodes CDR1 SGHAT and CDR2 FQDESV (reference sequence). Trimming took off 3 bases at V and 6 bases at J, with 12 bases between the two ends. This CDR3 region has 15 residues.

V gene TRBV5-4 combines with J gene TRBJ1-1, with 7 nucleotides matching TRBD1. CDR1 SGHNT and CDR2 YYREEE come from the germline V gene (reference sequence). The CDR3 extends over 17 amino acids. With V trimmed by 4 bases and J by 0 bases, 12 bases remained unmatched. This chain's CDR3 is CASSISTGALLNTEAFF. CDR3 coding DNA: TGTGCCAGCAGCATATCTACAGGGGCCTTATTGAACACTGAAGCTTTCTTT.

The rearrangement links TRBV15 to TRBJ2-7; either TRBD1 or TRBD2 may supply D (6 bases each). Germline-derived CDR1 and CDR2 are LNHNV and YYDKDF (reference sequence). With 4 bases removed from V and 9 bases from J, the gap between germline ends came to 16 bases. This CDR3 has 13 residues. The CDR3 reads CATSIHPRGAQYF. CDR3 nucleotides: TGTGCCACCAGCATACACCCTAGGGGGGCGCAGTACTTC.

This clone was observed once. The chain combines TRBV7-8 with TRBJ2-7; 8 nucleotides match TRBD2. The CDR3 contains 16 residues. J was trimmed by 5 bases and V by 5 bases; bases with no gene match: 14. Germline CDR1 reads SGHVS; CDR2 reads FQNEAQ. CDR3 sequence reads: CASSPERLALSHEQYF. The CDR3 DNA reads TGTGCCAGCAGCCCAGAGCGACTAGCGCTCTCGCACGAGCAGTACTTC.

The rearrangement links TRBV23-1 to TRBJ2-7; D remains unclear. TRBV23-1 counts as an open reading frame of uncertain function. This CDR3 is built from 19 residues. The V end was cut by 0 bases, the J end by 0 bases, with 21 bases between. The CDR3 region has the DNA TGCGCCAGCAGTCAATCGAGGAAGAGGTTCGGCCGGAGCTCCTACGAGCAGTACTTC. Its translation is CASSQSRKRFGRSSYEQYF.

The J gene is TRBJ2-3, the V gene TRBV2; D uncertain. The V end lost 4 bases, the J end lost 2 bases, and 13 bases lay between the germline ends. CDR1 SNHLY and CDR2 FYNNEI come from the germline V gene. The CDR3 totals 15 residues. The CDR3: CASSGSWVHTDTQYF. The CDR3, as DNA: TGTGCCAGCAGTGGTAGTTGGGTGCACACAGATACGCAGTATTTT.

This chain links TRBV18 with TRBJ2-7; maybe TRBD1 (6 bases). CDR1 KGHSH and CDR2 LQKENI come from the germline V gene. The CDR3 is made up of 14 amino acids. Trimming removed 1 base at V and 5 bases at J, with 12 bases between. The DNA of the CDR3 is TGTGCCAGCTCACCACGGGACACCTACGACGAGCAGTACTTC. Amino acids: CASSPRDTYDEQYF.

The V gene is TRBV11-3, the J gene TRBJ2-5; D ambiguous. V was shortened by 7 bases and J by 1 base, with 10 bases between the two germline ends. Per the germline V gene, CDR1 is SGHNT and CDR2 is YENEEA. The CDR3 runs 13 residues. CDR3 sequence reads: CASTEQRQETQYF. As DNA, the CDR3 is TGTGCCAGCACCGAGCAGCGCCAAGAGACCCAGTACTTC. The full variable domain, with the rest looked up from reference TRBV11-3 and TRBJ2-5, is EAGVVQSPRYKIIEKKQPVAFWCNPISGHNTLYWYLQNLGQGPELLIRYENEEAVDDSQLPKDRFSAERLKGVDSTLKIQPAELGDSAVYLCASTEQRQETQYFGPGTRLLVL.

This chain links TRBV2 with TRBJ2-1; D tentatively fits TRBD1 or TRBD2 (5 bases each). Between the trimmed V and J ends, which lost 10 bases and 4 bases, there was a span of 14 bases. There are 13 residues in the CDR3. Germline CDR1 and CDR2: SNHLY and FYNNEI. Here the CDR3 reads CAITGTLYNEQFF. CDR3 bases: TGTGCCATCACCGGGACCCTATACAATGAGCAGTTCTTC. Drawing the rest from reference TRBV2 and TRBJ2-1, the complete variable domain is EPEVTQTPSHQVTQMGQEVILRCVPISNHLYFYWYRQILGQKVEFLVSFYNNEISEKSEIFDDQFSVERPDGSNFTLKIRSTKLEDSAMYFCAITGTLYNEQFFGPGTRLTVL.

The V call is TRBV4-2, the J call TRBJ2-3; maybe TRBD2 (6 bases). The CDR3 is made up of 17 amino acids. Germline-derived CDR1 and CDR2 are LGHNA and YNFKEQ. The V end lost 0 bases, the J end lost 0 bases, and 13 bases lay between the germline ends. CDR3 loop: CASSQEGGGFSTDTQYF. Here the CDR3 DNA reads TGTGCCAGCAGCCAAGAAGGCGGAGGGTTCAGCACAGATACGCAGTATTTT.

The rearrangement uses TRBV6-5 and TRBJ2-1; D possibly corresponds to TRBD1 (6 bases). Trimming removed 5 bases from V and 8 bases from J, with 10 bases in between. CDR1 is MNHEY and CDR2 is SVGAGI in the germline V gene. This CDR3 is built from 12 residues. The CDR3 spells CASSLRGDEQFF. DNA for the CDR3: TGTGCCAGCAGTCTCAGGGGCGATGAGCAGTTCTTC.

This chain joins TRBV27 and TRBJ2-1; 7 nucleotides agree with TRBD1. Trimming removed 3 bases from V and 8 bases from J; junction bases left unmatched: 13. Germline V gene lookup returns CDR1 MNHEY and CDR2 SMNVEV (reference sequence). CDR3 length: 16 amino acids. The CDR3 here is CASSFGSVRGMDEQFF. The CDR3 nucleotides are TGTGCCAGCAGTTTCGGTTCAGTCAGGGGGATGGATGAGCAGTTCTTC.

The rearrangement links TRBV6-1 to TRBJ1-4, with a tentative D call TRBD1 (6 bases). Trimming took off 7 bases at V and 8 bases at J, with 20 bases between the two ends. Looked up from germline, CDR1 is MNHNS and CDR2 is SASEGT. There are 15 residues in the CDR3. For the CDR3, the DNA is TGTGCCAGCACCATAGGGGGGGCGGTTAACGAAAAACTGTTTTTT. Translating it yields CASTIGGAVNEKLFF.

This chain connects TRBV5-1 to TRBJ2-7, with 8 bases lining up with TRBD1. CDR1 is SGHRS, CDR2 YFSETQ, per germline. There are 14 residues in the CDR3. The junction had 7 bases not matched to a gene; V was cut back by 3 bases and J by 5 bases. In DNA form, the CDR3 reads TGCGCCAGCAGCTCCGGGACAGGAGCGAACGAGCAGTACTTC. It codes for CASSSGTGANEQYF.

This clone was seen just once. An end of the junction does not agree with germline; a read error may underlie this. V usage is TRBV7-7 and J usage is TRBJ2-5, with TRBD2 matching 11 bases. CDR1 SSHAT and CDR2 FNYEAQ come from the germline V gene (reference sequence). This CDR3 is built from 15 residues. The CDR3 sequence: CASSLLAGGVETQYF. The CDR3 region has the DNA TGTGCTAGCAGCTTGTTAGCGGGAGGGGTAGAGACCCAGTACTTC.